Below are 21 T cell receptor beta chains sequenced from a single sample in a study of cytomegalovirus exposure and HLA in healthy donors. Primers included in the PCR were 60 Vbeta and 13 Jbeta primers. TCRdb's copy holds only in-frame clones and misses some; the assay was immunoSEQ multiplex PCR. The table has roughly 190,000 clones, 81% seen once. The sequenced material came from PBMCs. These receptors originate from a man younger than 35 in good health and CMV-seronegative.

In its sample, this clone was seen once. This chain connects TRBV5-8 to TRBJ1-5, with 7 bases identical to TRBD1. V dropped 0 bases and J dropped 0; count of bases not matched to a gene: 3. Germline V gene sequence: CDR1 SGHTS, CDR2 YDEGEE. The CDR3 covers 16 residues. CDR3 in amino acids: CASSLGQGFSNQPQHF. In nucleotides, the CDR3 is TGTGCCAGCAGCTTGGGACAGGGTTTTAGCAATCAGCCCCAGCATTTT.

DNA for the CDR3: TGTGCCAGCAGCTTGGGCTCTCTAGCGGGGACCTCAGATACGCAGTATTTT. Translating gives CASSLGSLAGTSDTQYF. The rearrangement uses TRBV7-9 and TRBJ2-3; 9 positions match TRBD2. The CDR3 runs 17 residues. The germline gives CDR1 SEHNR, CDR2 FQNEAQ (reference sequence). The V and J ends lost 3 bases and 4 bases, in that order; junction bases with no gene match: 11.

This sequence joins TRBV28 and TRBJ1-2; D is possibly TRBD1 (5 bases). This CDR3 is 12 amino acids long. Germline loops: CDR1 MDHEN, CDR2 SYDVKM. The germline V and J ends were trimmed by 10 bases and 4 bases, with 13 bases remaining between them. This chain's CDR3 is CATDSQGYGYTF. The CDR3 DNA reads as TGTGCCACTGACTCTCAGGGCTATGGCTACACCTTC.

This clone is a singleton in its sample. The DNA of the CDR3 is TGTGCCATCAGTGGACTCGCCGGGACAGGGGTTGAGACCCAGTACTTC. Protein sequence: CAISGLAGTGVETQYF. The rearrangement uses TRBV10-3 and TRBJ2-5, with 10 bases that match TRBD1. The CDR3 is 16 residues long. With 4 bases clipped from V and 5 bases from J, the junction kept 10 bases outside the gene matches. CDR1 and CDR2 from the germline V gene are ENHRY and SYGVKD.

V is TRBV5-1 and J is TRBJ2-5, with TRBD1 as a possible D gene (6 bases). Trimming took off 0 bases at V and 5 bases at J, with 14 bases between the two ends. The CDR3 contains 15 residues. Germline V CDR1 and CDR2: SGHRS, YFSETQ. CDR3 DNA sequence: TGCGCCAGCAGCTTGGGGGTAGGGGGTGAGGAGACCCAGTACTTC. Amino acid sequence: CASSLGVGGEETQYF.

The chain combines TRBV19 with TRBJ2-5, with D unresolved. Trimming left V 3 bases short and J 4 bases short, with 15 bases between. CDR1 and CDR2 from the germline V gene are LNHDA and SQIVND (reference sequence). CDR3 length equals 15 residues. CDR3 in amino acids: CASSILKAVGETQYF. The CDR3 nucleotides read TGTGCCAGTAGTATCCTAAAGGCGGTCGGAGAGACCCAGTACTTC.

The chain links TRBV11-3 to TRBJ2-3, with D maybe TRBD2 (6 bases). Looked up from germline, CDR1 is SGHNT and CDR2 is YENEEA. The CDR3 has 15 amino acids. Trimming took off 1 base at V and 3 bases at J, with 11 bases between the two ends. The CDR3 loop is CASSLGGLRTDTQYF. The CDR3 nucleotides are TGTGCCAGCAGCTTAGGGGGACTGAGGACAGATACGCAGTATTTT.

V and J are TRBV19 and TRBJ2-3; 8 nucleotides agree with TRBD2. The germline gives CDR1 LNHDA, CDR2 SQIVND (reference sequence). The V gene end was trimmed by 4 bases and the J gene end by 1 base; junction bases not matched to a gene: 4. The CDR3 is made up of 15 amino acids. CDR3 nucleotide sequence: TGTGCCAGTAGTACGAGCGGGGGCCGCACAGATACGCAGTATTTT. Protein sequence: CASSTSGGRTDTQYF.

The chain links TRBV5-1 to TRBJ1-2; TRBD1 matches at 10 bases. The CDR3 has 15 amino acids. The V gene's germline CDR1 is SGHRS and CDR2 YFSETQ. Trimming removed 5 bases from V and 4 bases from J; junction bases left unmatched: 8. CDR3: CASRTGTGEVYGYTF. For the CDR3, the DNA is TGCGCCAGCAGAACGGGGACAGGGGAGGTCTATGGCTACACCTTC.

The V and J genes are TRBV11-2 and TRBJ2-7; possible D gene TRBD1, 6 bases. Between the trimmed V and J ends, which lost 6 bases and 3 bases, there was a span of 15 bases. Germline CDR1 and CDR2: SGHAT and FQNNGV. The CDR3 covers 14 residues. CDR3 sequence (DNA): TGTGCCAGCAGGCCCCCAGGGGTAGACTACGAGCAGTACTTC. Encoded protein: CASRPPGVDYEQYF.

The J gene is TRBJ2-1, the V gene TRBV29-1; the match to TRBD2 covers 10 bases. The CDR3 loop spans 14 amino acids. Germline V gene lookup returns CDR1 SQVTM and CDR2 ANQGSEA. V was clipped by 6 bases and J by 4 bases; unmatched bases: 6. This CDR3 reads CSVATSGWYNEQFF. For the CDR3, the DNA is TGCAGCGTCGCGACTAGCGGGTGGTACAATGAGCAGTTCTTC.

The CDR3 DNA sequence: TGTGCCAGCTCACCACCGGACAGCCTTACGAACACTGAAGCTTTCTTT. This translates into CASSPPDSLTNTEAFF. This chain connects TRBV18 to TRBJ1-1, with D tentatively TRBD1 (6 bases). Trimming pared 0 bases from V and 1 base from J, leaving 12 bases between. Germline values: CDR1 KGHSH, CDR2 LQKENI. The CDR3 is 16 residues long.

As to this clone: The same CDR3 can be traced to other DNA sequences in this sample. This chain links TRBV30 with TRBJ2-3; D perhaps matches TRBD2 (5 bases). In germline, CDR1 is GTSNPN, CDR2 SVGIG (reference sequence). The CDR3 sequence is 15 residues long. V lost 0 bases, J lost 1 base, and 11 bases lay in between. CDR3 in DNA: TGTGCCTGGAGTGTACTGGGGAGTGGCACAGATACGCAGTATTTT. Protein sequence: CAWSVLGSGTDTQYF.

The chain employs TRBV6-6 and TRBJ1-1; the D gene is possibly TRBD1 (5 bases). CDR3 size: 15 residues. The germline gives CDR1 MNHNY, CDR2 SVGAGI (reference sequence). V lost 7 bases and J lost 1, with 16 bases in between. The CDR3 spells CASKTGGAQNTEAFF. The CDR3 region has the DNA TGTGCCAGCAAAACCGGTGGGGCTCAGAACACTGAAGCTTTCTTT.

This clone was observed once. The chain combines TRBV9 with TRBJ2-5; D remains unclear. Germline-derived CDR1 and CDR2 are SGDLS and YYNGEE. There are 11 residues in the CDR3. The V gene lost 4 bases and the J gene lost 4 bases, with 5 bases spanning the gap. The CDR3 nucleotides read TGTGCCAGCAGCACCGGAGAGACCCAGTACTTC. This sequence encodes CASSTGETQYF. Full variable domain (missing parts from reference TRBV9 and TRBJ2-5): DSGVTQTPKHLITATGQRVTLRCSPRSGDLSVYWYQQSLDQGLQFLIQYYNGEERAKGNILERFSAQQFPDLHSELNLSSLELGDSALYFCASSTGETQYFGPGTRLLVL.

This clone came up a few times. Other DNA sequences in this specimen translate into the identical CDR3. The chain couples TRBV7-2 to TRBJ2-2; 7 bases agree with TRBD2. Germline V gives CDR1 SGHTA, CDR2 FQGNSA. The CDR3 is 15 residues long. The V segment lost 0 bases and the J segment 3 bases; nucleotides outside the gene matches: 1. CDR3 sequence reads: CASSLALADTGELFF. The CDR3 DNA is TGTGCCAGCAGCTTAGCTCTAGCGGACACCGGGGAGCTGTTTTTT.

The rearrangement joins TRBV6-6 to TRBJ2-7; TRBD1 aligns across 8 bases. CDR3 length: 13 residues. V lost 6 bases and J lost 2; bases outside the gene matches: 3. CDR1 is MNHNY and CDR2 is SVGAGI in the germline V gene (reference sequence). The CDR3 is CASREGQAYEQYF. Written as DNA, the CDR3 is TGTGCCAGCAGGGAGGGACAGGCCTACGAGCAGTACTTC.

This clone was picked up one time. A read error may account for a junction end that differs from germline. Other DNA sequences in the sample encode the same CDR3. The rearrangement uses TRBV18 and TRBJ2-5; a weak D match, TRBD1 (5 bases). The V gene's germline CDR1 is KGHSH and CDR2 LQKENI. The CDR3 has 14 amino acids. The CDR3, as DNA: TGCGCCAGCTCACCAATTACAGGCCAAGAGACCCAGTACTTC. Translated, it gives CASSPITGQETQYF.

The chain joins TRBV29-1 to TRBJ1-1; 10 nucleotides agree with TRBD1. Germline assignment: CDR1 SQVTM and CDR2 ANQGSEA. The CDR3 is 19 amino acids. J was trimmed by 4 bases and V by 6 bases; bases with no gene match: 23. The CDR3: CSVYPTLTSLDRGFTEAFF. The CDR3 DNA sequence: TGCAGCGTGTACCCAACCCTCACCTCTTTGGACAGGGGGTTCACTGAAGCTTTCTTT.

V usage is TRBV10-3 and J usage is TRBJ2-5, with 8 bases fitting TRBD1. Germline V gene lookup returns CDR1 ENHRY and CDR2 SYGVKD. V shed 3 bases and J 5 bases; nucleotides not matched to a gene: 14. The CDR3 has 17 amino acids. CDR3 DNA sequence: TGTGCCATCAGTGAACAGAAGACAGGGGCGGGGCAGGAGACCCAGTACTTC. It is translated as CAISEQKTGAGQETQYF.

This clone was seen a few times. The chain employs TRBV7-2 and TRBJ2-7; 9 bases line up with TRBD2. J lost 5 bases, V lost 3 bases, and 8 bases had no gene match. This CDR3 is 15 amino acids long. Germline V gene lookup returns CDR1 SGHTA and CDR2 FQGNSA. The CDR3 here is CASSLRGLASDEQYF. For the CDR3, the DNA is TGTGCCAGCAGCTTGAGGGGACTAGCTTCTGACGAGCAGTACTTC.